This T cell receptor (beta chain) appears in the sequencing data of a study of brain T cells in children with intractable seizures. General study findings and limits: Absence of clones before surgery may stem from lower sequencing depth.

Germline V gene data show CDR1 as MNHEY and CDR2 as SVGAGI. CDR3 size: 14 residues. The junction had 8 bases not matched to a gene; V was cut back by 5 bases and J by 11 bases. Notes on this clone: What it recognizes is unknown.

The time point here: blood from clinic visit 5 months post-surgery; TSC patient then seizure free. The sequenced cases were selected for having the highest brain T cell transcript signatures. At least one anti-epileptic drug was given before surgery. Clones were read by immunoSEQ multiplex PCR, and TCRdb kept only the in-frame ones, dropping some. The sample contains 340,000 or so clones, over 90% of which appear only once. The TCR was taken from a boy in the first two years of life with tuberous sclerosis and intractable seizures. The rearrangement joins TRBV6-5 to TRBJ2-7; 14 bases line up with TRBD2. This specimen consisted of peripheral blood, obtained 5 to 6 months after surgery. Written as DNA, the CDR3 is TGTGCCAGCAGTCTCGGACTAGCGGGAGGAATGGAGTACTTC. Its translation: CASSLGLAGGMEYF.